The 16 T cell receptor beta chains presented below share a single source sample, sequenced in a study. TCRdb used MiXCR to reprocess the RT-PCR reads, holding one entry per CDR3 protein. This table has about 680,000 distinct CDR3 sequences, 14% appearing once. The material sequenced was memory CD4+ T cells from blood. The receptors were gathered from a female donor in good health, serving as a healthy control.

This clonotype was counted a few times. This chain links TRBV6-4 with TRBJ2-2; D call uncertain. Germline loops: CDR1 MRHNA, CDR2 SNTAGT. The CDR3 has 14 amino acids. The germline V and J ends were trimmed by 4 bases and 2 bases, with 8 bases remaining between them. In nucleotides, the CDR3 is TGTGCCAGCAGTGTTAGGTATAACACCGGGGAGCTGTTTTTT. Its translation: CASSVRYNTGELFF.

V and J are TRBV27 and TRBJ2-2, with D tentatively TRBD1 or TRBD2 (5 bases each). Germline loops: CDR1 MNHEY, CDR2 SMNVEV (reference sequence). The CDR3 extends over 15 amino acids. Between the trimmed V and J ends, which lost 3 bases and 1 base, there was a span of 9 bases. CDR3 protein: CASSFRGRNTGELFF. The DNA of the CDR3 is TGTGCCAGCAGTTTTAGGGGACGGAACACCGGGGAGCTGTTTTTT.

This clonotype was found a few times. The J gene is TRBJ1-1, the V gene TRBV20-1, with a tentative D call TRBD1 (5 bases). The CDR3 consists of 17 residues. Trimming shortened V by 4 bases and J by 1 base, and 22 bases separated the two germline ends. The V gene's germline CDR1 is DFQATT and CDR2 SNEGSKA (reference sequence). For the CDR3, the DNA is TGCAGTGCTACCCCTCCTCGGGGACGGGGTTCGAACACTGAAGCTTTCTTT. As protein: CSATPPRGRGSNTEAFF.

The chain uses TRBV27 and TRBJ1-2; D perhaps matches TRBD1 (5 bases). The CDR3 consists of 15 residues. Germline-derived CDR1 and CDR2 are MNHEY and SMNVEV (reference sequence). V was shortened by 7 bases and J by 4 bases, with 19 bases between the two germline ends. The CDR3 loop is CASTHAWGRSYGYTF. The CDR3 DNA is TGTGCCAGCACCCATGCCTGGGGCAGGTCCTATGGCTACACCTTC.

This rearrangement joins TRBV20-1 to TRBJ2-1; D call uncertain. V was trimmed by 4 bases and J by 4 bases, leaving 14 bases between them. CDR1 and CDR2 from the germline V gene are DFQATT and SNEGSKA (reference sequence). The CDR3 sequence is 14 residues long. DNA of the CDR3: TGCAGTGCTATGGAATCGTTTGGGTACAATGAGCAGTTCTTC. Its translation: CSAMESFGYNEQFF.

The rearrangement uses TRBV5-1 and TRBJ2-1; D remains ambiguous. V dropped 4 bases and J dropped 14 bases, with 13 bases sitting between them. The germline CDR1 and CDR2 sequences are SGHRS and YFSETQ. This CDR3 has 11 residues. The CDR3 coding sequence is TGCGCCAGCAGCCCAGGACCTCTTGAGTTCTTC. Protein product: CASSPGPLEFF.

V is TRBV7-2 and J is TRBJ1-2; possible D gene TRBD1, 5 bases. Germline V CDR1 and CDR2: SGHTA, FQGNSA. Trimming left V 4 bases short and J 8 bases short, with 17 bases between. The CDR3 contains 14 residues. DNA of the CDR3: TGTGCCAGCAGCTCGGCGGGAGGGGTTCTAGGCTACACCTTC. It encodes CASSSAGGVLGYTF.

This clonotype was seen many times. At one boundary the junction diverges from the germline segment, which might be a read error. The V gene is TRBV5-1, the J gene TRBJ2-3; D remains ambiguous. There are 13 residues in the CDR3. The V gene's germline CDR1 is SGHRS and CDR2 YFSETQ. CDR3 nucleotide sequence: TGTGCCAGCAGCTTGGACAGCACAGATACGCAGTATTTT. Translating gives CASSLDSTDTQYF. Full variable domain (rest looked up from reference TRBV5-1 and TRBJ2-3): KAGVTQTPRYLIKTRGQQVTLSCSPISGHRSVSWYQQTPGQGLQFLFEYFSETQRNKGNFPGRFSGRQFSNSRSEMNVSTLELGDSALYLCASSLDSTDTQYFGPGTRLTVL.

This clonotype was observed a handful of times. V and J are TRBV18 and TRBJ1-2; D possibly corresponds to TRBD1 (5 bases). Germline-derived CDR1 and CDR2 are KGHSH and LQKENI. The CDR3 runs to 14 residues. Trimming stripped 8 bases from V and 4 bases from J, with 17 bases between. CDR3 loop: CASTESQGIYGYTF. The CDR3 DNA is TGTGCCAGCACAGAAAGCCAGGGAATCTATGGCTACACCTTC.

V is TRBV29-1 and J is TRBJ2-5; 10 nucleotides align to TRBD2. Germline V gives CDR1 SQVTM, CDR2 ANQGSEA. The CDR3 spans 18 residues. V lost 0 bases, J lost 2 bases, and 12 bases stayed unmatched. As DNA, the CDR3 is TGCAGCGTTGAAGAATCTGGCCTAGCGGGAGAGGATCAAGAGACCCAGTACTTC. Protein product: CSVEESGLAGEDQETQYF.

This chain connects TRBV2 to TRBJ2-3; TRBD1 is a possible D gene (6 bases). Trimming removed 3 bases at V and 0 bases at J, with 10 bases between. Germline V gene lookup returns CDR1 SNHLY and CDR2 FYNNEI. There are 15 residues in the CDR3. DNA of the CDR3: TGTGCCAGCAGTGACGGCCAGGGGAGCACAGATACGCAGTATTTT. This codes for CASSDGQGSTDTQYF.

The V and J genes are TRBV15 and TRBJ2-1; D call uncertain. The CDR3 extends over 15 amino acids. Germline loops: CDR1 LNHNV, CDR2 YYDKDF (reference sequence). Trimming removed 0 bases from V and 8 bases from J, with 14 bases in between. CDR3 region: CATSRDYGYDYEQFF. DNA for the CDR3: TGTGCCACCAGCAGAGATTACGGCTACGACTATGAGCAGTTCTTC.

There are a few counts of this clonotype. The chain links TRBV6-1 to TRBJ2-7; tentatively, D is TRBD2 (5 bases). The CDR3 runs to 16 residues. The ends were cut back, 4 bases at V and 5 bases at J, with 21 bases in the middle. CDR1 MNHNS and CDR2 SASEGT come from the germline V gene. The CDR3 nucleotides are TGTGCCAGCAGTGTGCGGTTGTCCCGGCCGGAGGACGAGCAGTACTTC. It yields the protein CASSVRLSRPEDEQYF.

The table lists this clonotype with many counts. The V and J genes are TRBV29-1 and TRBJ2-1; a weak D match, TRBD2 (6 bases). The CDR3 extends over 12 amino acids. The V end lost 7 bases, the J end lost 6 bases, and 13 bases lay between the germline ends. Germline values: CDR1 SQVTM, CDR2 ANQGSEA. The CDR3 region is CSARPGGNEQFF. The CDR3 DNA reads as TGCAGCGCGAGACCCGGGGGCAATGAGCAGTTCTTC.

The chain is built from TRBV20-1 and TRBJ1-1; D possibly corresponds to TRBD1 (5 bases). The CDR3 spans 13 residues. The V gene's germline CDR1 is DFQATT and CDR2 SNEGSKA (reference sequence). Trimming took off 6 bases at V and 5 bases at J, with 16 bases between the two ends. The CDR3 protein is CSAPGHVKTEAFF. The CDR3 nucleotides are TGCAGTGCCCCCGGACACGTTAAAACTGAAGCTTTCTTT.

In its sample, this clonotype was seen many times. J is TRBJ2-1 and V is TRBV5-1; 10 nucleotides match TRBD1. Germline V CDR1 and CDR2: SGHRS, YFSETQ. The CDR3 loop spans 15 amino acids. Unmatched junction bases numbered 5, after V lost 0 bases and J lost 8 bases. The CDR3 here is CASSLGGTGDHEQFF. In DNA form, the CDR3 reads TGCGCCAGCAGCTTGGGCGGGACAGGGGACCATGAGCAGTTCTTC.